This T cell receptor beta chain appears in the sequencing data of a study of beta chain features in type 1 diabetes. The whole isolated RNA underwent reverse transcription, so sequencing captured expressed TCRB transcripts. Data came from immunoSEQ multiplex PCR; TCRdb stores just in-frame clones and leaves some out. This table has 600,000 to 700,000 clones, 13% appearing once. The J segment lost 4 bases and the V segment lost 5 bases, leaving 5 bases of the junction unmatched. The CDR3 runs 15 residues. Germline CDR1 and CDR2: MNHEY and SMNVEV (reference sequence). This clone has just a few counts. As yet, its antigen is unknown. Other DNA sequences from this sample encode an identical CDR3 as well. Overall study findings and caveats: When Type 1 diabetes patients were examined, their TCRB CDR3s proved moderately but significantly shorter in all four CD4+ subsets.

The chain uses TRBV27 and TRBJ1-4; 9 nucleotides agree with TRBD1. The clonotype was recovered from a man in his late teens or twenties with type 1 diabetes. The material sequenced was naive CD4+ T cells from blood. Here the CDR3 reads CASSTPGQGNEKLFF. Written as DNA, the CDR3 is TGTGCCAGCAGTACGCCGGGACAGGGTAATGAAAAACTGTTTTTT.